This entry features one TCR beta chain sequence. The sample is drawn from a study of patients and donors after allogeneic stem cell transplantation. MiXCR, applied by TCRdb to the RT-PCR reads, yields one record per CDR3 protein. The profile shows about 110,000 distinct CDR3 sequences, 35% to 45% of them singletons. The CDR3 spans 16 residues. The junction had 7 bases not matched to a gene; V was cut back by 4 bases and J by 4 bases. The germline gives CDR1 LGHDT, CDR2 YNNKEL (reference sequence). The chain recombines TRBV3-1 with TRBJ2-2; 9 nucleotides agree with TRBD1. The sample consisted of blood, either unsorted or a sorted T cell fraction (not recorded which). This TCR derives from a human donor who was either an allogeneic HSCT recipient or a stem cell or donor lymphocyte infusion donor (not recorded which). It is not recorded whose cells these are; they may come from a transplant donor. The CDR3 DNA reads as TGTGCCAGCAGCCCACAGGGGGCCATGGGCACCGGGGAGCTGTTTTTT. It yields the protein CASSPQGAMGTGELFF.